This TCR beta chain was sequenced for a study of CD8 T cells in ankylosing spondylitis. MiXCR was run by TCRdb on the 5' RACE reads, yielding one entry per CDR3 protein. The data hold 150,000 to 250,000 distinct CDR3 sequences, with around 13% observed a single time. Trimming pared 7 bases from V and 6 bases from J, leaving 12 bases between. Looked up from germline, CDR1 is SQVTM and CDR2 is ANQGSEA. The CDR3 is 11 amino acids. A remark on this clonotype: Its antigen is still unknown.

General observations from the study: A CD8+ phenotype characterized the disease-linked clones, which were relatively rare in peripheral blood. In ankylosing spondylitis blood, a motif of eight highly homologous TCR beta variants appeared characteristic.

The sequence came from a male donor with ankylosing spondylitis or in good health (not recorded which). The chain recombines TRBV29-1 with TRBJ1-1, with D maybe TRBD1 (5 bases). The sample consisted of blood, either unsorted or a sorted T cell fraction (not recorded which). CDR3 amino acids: CSAWDSAEAFF. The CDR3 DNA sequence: TGCAGCGCCTGGGACTCTGCTGAAGCTTTCTTT.